Here is one T cell receptor beta chain with its context. Only in-frame clones appear in the TCRdb table, and some are missing; sequencing was by immunoSEQ multiplex PCR. The sample consists of about 87,000 clones, around 94% of them appearing once. The data originate from a study of siplizumab effects on memory and regulatory T cells. The source is a human donor in good health. Sequenced sample: non-Treg CD4+ T cells sorted from blood.

CDR3 bases: TGCGCCAGCAGCTTGGTAGCAGGCCAATACGCCTACGAGCAGTACTTC. Amino acids: CASSLVAGQYAYEQYF. The chain combines TRBV5-1 with TRBJ2-7; D is uncertain. The V gene lost 0 bases and the J gene lost 2 bases, with 15 bases spanning the gap. This CDR3 region has 16 residues. CDR1 SGHRS and CDR2 YFSETQ come from the germline V gene.